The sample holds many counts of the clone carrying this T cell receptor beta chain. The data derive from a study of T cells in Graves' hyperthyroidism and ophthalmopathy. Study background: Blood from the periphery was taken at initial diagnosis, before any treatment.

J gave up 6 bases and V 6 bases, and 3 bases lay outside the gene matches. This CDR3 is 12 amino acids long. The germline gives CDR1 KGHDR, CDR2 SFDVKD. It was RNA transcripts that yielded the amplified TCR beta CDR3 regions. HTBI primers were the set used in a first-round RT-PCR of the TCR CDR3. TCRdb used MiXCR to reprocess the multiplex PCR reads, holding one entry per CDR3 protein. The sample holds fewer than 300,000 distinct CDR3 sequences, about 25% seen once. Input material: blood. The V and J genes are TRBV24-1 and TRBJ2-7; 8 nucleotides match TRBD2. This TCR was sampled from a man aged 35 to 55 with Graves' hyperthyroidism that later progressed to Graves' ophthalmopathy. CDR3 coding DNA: TGTGCCACCAGTCCGGGAGGGGGCGAGCAGTACTTC. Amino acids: CATSPGGGEQYF.